These T cell receptor beta chains were read from a single sample in a study of blood T cell repertoires in COVID-19. Libraries were prepared by immunoSEQ multiplex PCR; TCRdb keeps only in-frame clonotypes and omits some of them. This repertoire shows 120,000 to 150,000 clones, over 75% found once; its top ten account for about 8%. The sequenced sample was peripheral blood. Receptors originate from an older woman with COVID-19, enrolled during active disease. The CDR3 runs from the conserved cysteine through the conserved F or W. The D gene is left open where the match is weak. Clone size is shown for a subset of rows, as once, few, many or a class of expanded clone.

abundance: .; v_gene: TRBV3-1/TRBV3-2; j_gene: TRBJ1-6; d_gene: TRBD1; CDR3nt: TGTGCCAGCAGCCTCGGGACAGCTTATAATTCACCCCTCCACTTT; CDR3aa: CASSLGTAYNSPLHF
abundance: .; v_gene: TRBV9; j_gene: TRBJ1-3; d_gene: TRBD1; CDR3nt: TGTGCCAGCAGCGCTGGGACAGGTGGAAACACCATATATTTT; CDR3aa: CASSAGTGGNTIYF
abundance: .; v_gene: TRBV5-1; j_gene: TRBJ2-5; d_gene: TRBD1; CDR3nt: TGCGCCAGCAGCTCCCAGGGGGCGTGGGAGACCCAGTACTTC; CDR3aa: CASSSQGAWETQYF
abundance: once; v_gene: TRBV6-5; j_gene: TRBJ1-2; d_gene: .; CDR3nt: TGTGCCAGCAGTTACTCGGCAGGGCGGGGCTACACCTTC; CDR3aa: CASSYSAGRGYTF
abundance: .; v_gene: TRBV9; j_gene: TRBJ2-5; d_gene: TRBD1; CDR3nt: TGTGCCAGCAGCACCCGCACAGGGGTTGAGACCCAGTACTTC; CDR3aa: CASSTRTGVETQYF
abundance: .; v_gene: TRBV5-1; j_gene: TRBJ2-5; d_gene: TRBD2; CDR3nt: TGCGCCAGCAGCCCCGGGGGAACGAGCGGGGGACACCAAGAGACCCAGTACTTC; CDR3aa: CASSPGGTSGGHQETQYF
abundance: .; v_gene: TRBV10-3; j_gene: TRBJ1-4; d_gene: .; CDR3nt: TGTGCCATCTCGACCCAGGGTGGACCTGAAAAACTGTTTTTT; CDR3aa: CAISTQGGPEKLFF
abundance: .; v_gene: TRBV5-6; j_gene: TRBJ2-7; d_gene: TRBD1; CDR3nt: TGTGCCAGCAGCTTGTCCGGGACAGGGGACTACGAGCAGTACTTC; CDR3aa: CASSLSGTGDYEQYF
abundance: .; v_gene: TRBV3-1/TRBV3-2; j_gene: TRBJ1-3; d_gene: .; CDR3nt: TGTGCCAGCAGCCAAGATGCGGGGGCTGGAAACACCATATATTTT; CDR3aa: CASSQDAGAGNTIYF
abundance: .; v_gene: TRBV5-1; j_gene: TRBJ2-5; d_gene: TRBD2; CDR3nt: TGCGCCAGCAGCCTAGACCCGGGACTAGGTTCAGAGACCCAGTACTTC; CDR3aa: CASSLDPGLGSETQYF
abundance: few; v_gene: TRBV15; j_gene: TRBJ2-2; d_gene: TRBD1; CDR3nt: TGTGCCACCAGCAGAGCGCAGGGGGCTGGGAACACCGGGGAGCTGTTTTTT; CDR3aa: CATSRAQGAGNTGELFF
abundance: .; v_gene: TRBV25-1; j_gene: TRBJ1-1; d_gene: .; CDR3nt: TGTGCCAGCAGTGAAGGGGGGGCAGGGGAAATGTTT; CDR3aa: CASSEGGAGEMF
abundance: .; v_gene: TRBV7-2; j_gene: TRBJ2-7; d_gene: .; CDR3nt: TGTGCCAGCAGCTTAGGCTCCCGGGACGAGCAGTACTTC; CDR3aa: CASSLGSRDEQYF
abundance: .; v_gene: TRBV7-3; j_gene: TRBJ2-5; d_gene: TRBD2; CDR3nt: TGTGCCAGCAGCTTAATGCCAGTGCTAGCGGGGGGGCAAGAAGGAGAGACCCAGTACTTC; CDR3aa: CASSLMPVLAGGQEGETQYF
abundance: .; v_gene: TRBV27; j_gene: TRBJ2-5; d_gene: TRBD1; CDR3nt: TGTGCCAGCAGTTTATATGGACAGGGTACAGAGACCCAGTACTTC; CDR3aa: CASSLYGQGTETQYF
abundance: .; v_gene: TRBV2; j_gene: TRBJ1-3; d_gene: .; CDR3nt: TGTGCCAGCAAAAAAGACAGGCTTGGGGAAAACACCATATATTTT; CDR3aa: CASKKDRLGENTIYF
abundance: .; v_gene: TRBV27; j_gene: TRBJ1-1; d_gene: .; CDR3nt: TGTGCCAGCAGTTTACAGGGGAACACTGAAGCTTTCTTT; CDR3aa: CASSLQGNTEAFF
abundance: .; v_gene: TRBV2; j_gene: TRBJ1-3; d_gene: .; CDR3nt: TGTGCCAGCCTTAGGACAGAAGGAAACACCATATATTTT; CDR3aa: CASLRTEGNTIYF
abundance: few; v_gene: TRBV7-9; j_gene: TRBJ2-7; d_gene: TRBD1; CDR3nt: TGTGCCAGCAGCTATGGACAGGGATACTACGAGCAGTACTTC; CDR3aa: CASSYGQGYYEQYF
abundance: .; v_gene: TRBV6-5; j_gene: TRBJ2-7; d_gene: TRBD1; CDR3nt: TGTGCCAGCAGTTATACTCAGGGGGCGTTCGAGCAGTACTTC; CDR3aa: CASSYTQGAFEQYF
abundance: .; v_gene: TRBV11-3; j_gene: TRBJ2-3; d_gene: TRBD2; CDR3nt: TGTGCCAGCAGCATTCGGGGGGGCTCCACAGATACGCAGTATTTT; CDR3aa: CASSIRGGSTDTQYF
abundance: .; v_gene: TRBV13; j_gene: TRBJ1-1; d_gene: .; CDR3nt: TGTGCCAGCAGCTTAGCACAGAATCCTCCCGAAGCTTTCTTT; CDR3aa: CASSLAQNPPEAFF
abundance: .; v_gene: TRBV21-1; j_gene: TRBJ1-4; d_gene: .; CDR3nt: TGTGCCAGCAGCAAAGCATACTTAGGAAACACAAAGGGGACAGAACCTGCAACTAATGAAAAACTGTTTTTT; CDR3aa: CASSKAYLGNTKGTEPATNEKLFF
abundance: .; v_gene: TRBV7-9; j_gene: TRBJ2-3; d_gene: .; CDR3nt: TGTGCCAGCAGCACGGGGGTTAGCACAGATACGCAGTATTTT; CDR3aa: CASSTGVSTDTQYF
abundance: .; v_gene: TRBV5-6; j_gene: TRBJ2-7; d_gene: .; CDR3nt: TGTGCCAGCAGCCCGAGGTCGAGCTCCTACGAGCAGTACTTC; CDR3aa: CASSPRSSSYEQYF
abundance: once; v_gene: TRBV9; j_gene: TRBJ2-3; d_gene: TRBD2; CDR3nt: TGTGCCAGCAGCGATGACTCCGGACTAGTTTTGGATACGCAGTATTTT; CDR3aa: CASSDDSGLVLDTQYF
abundance: .; v_gene: TRBV30; j_gene: TRBJ1-2; d_gene: .; CDR3nt: TGTGCCTGGGGGGGACTAAACTATGGCTACACCTTC; CDR3aa: CAWGGLNYGYTF
abundance: .; v_gene: TRBV7-2; j_gene: TRBJ2-1; d_gene: .; CDR3nt: TGTGCCAGCAGCTTAGCGGCAGGTCAATGGAATGAGCAGTTCTTC; CDR3aa: CASSLAAGQWNEQFF
abundance: .; v_gene: TRBV6-5; j_gene: TRBJ2-7; d_gene: TRBD1; CDR3nt: TGTGCCAGCATATCAGGGACAGGGGCAACCTACGAGCAGTACTTC; CDR3aa: CASISGTGATYEQYF
abundance: .; v_gene: TRBV10-3; j_gene: TRBJ1-2; d_gene: .; CDR3nt: TGTGCCATCTCGGACATGACCTCACTCTATGGCTACACCTTC; CDR3aa: CAISDMTSLYGYTF
abundance: .; v_gene: TRBV7-9; j_gene: TRBJ1-3; d_gene: .; CDR3nt: TGTGCCAGCAGCCCAGAAGGGTCCTGGAGGGTAAACACCATATATTTT; CDR3aa: CASSPEGSWRVNTIYF
abundance: .; v_gene: TRBV25-1; j_gene: TRBJ1-6; d_gene: .; CDR3nt: TGTGCCAGCAGTGAATCCCCCCGGTCACCCCTCCACTTT; CDR3aa: CASSESPRSPLHF
abundance: .; v_gene: TRBV2; j_gene: TRBJ2-1; d_gene: .; CDR3nt: TGTGCCAGCAGGGAGCGATCCTACAATGAGCAGTTCTTC; CDR3aa: CASRERSYNEQFF
abundance: few; v_gene: TRBV4-2; j_gene: TRBJ2-7; d_gene: .; CDR3nt: TGTGCCAGCAGCCAAGATGCGGGACCCTCCTACGAGCAGTACTTC; CDR3aa: CASSQDAGPSYEQYF
abundance: .; v_gene: TRBV5-1; j_gene: TRBJ1-1; d_gene: TRBD1; CDR3nt: TGCGCCAGCAGCTTGCTGACAGGGGGCACTGAAGCTTTCTTT; CDR3aa: CASSLLTGGTEAFF
abundance: few; v_gene: TRBV29-1; j_gene: TRBJ2-3; d_gene: TRBD2; CDR3nt: TGCAGCGTTGTGGTTGGGGCGGGGGATAGCACAGATACGCAGTATTTT; CDR3aa: CSVVVGAGDSTDTQYF
abundance: .; v_gene: TRBV5-1; j_gene: TRBJ1-4; d_gene: .; CDR3nt: TGCGCCAGCAAGCCCGACAGCTCAACTAATGAAAAACTGTTTTTT; CDR3aa: CASKPDSSTNEKLFF
abundance: .; v_gene: TRBV30; j_gene: TRBJ1-3; d_gene: TRBD1; CDR3nt: TGTGCCTGGAGTACTCCGGGACAGGGAACAAACACCATATATTTT; CDR3aa: CAWSTPGQGTNTIYF
abundance: .; v_gene: TRBV9; j_gene: TRBJ2-7; d_gene: .; CDR3nt: TGTGCCATCCGGGACACTTTCGAGCAGTACTTC; CDR3aa: CAIRDTFEQYF
abundance: few; v_gene: TRBV12-3/TRBV12-4; j_gene: TRBJ1-2; d_gene: .; CDR3nt: TGTGCCAGCAGTTTTTCGTATGGCTACACCTTC; CDR3aa: CASSFSYGYTF
abundance: .; v_gene: TRBV24-1; j_gene: TRBJ2-2; d_gene: .; CDR3nt: TGTGCCACCAGTGATTTCCATGCTAGCGCTGCCGGGGAGCTGTTTTTT; CDR3aa: CATSDFHASAAGELFF
abundance: .; v_gene: TRBV6-5; j_gene: TRBJ2-7; d_gene: TRBD1; CDR3nt: TGTGCCAGCAGCGAGACAGGGCCTGGGGAGCAGTACTTC; CDR3aa: CASSETGPGEQYF
abundance: once; v_gene: TRBV6-5; j_gene: TRBJ1-1; d_gene: TRBD1; CDR3nt: TGTGCCAGCAGTTACCAGGGGGCGCAAACTGAAGCTTTCTTT; CDR3aa: CASSYQGAQTEAFF
abundance: few; v_gene: TRBV5-1; j_gene: TRBJ2-1; d_gene: .; CDR3nt: TGCGCCAGCAGCCTTTTGCCAGACTCTTACAATGAGCAGTTCTTC; CDR3aa: CASSLLPDSYNEQFF
abundance: few; v_gene: TRBV27; j_gene: TRBJ2-2; d_gene: .; CDR3nt: TGTGCCAGCAGTTTCCAGGGTTCCCCGAACACCGGGGAGCTGTTTTTT; CDR3aa: CASSFQGSPNTGELFF